The rows below give T cell receptor beta chains drawn from one sample of a study of blood T cell repertoires in COVID-19. Profiling relied on immunoSEQ multiplex PCR, and the TCRdb table lists in-frame clones only, not all of them. This table has roughly 250,000 clones, about nine tenths appearing once. The sample taken for sequencing was PBMCs or T cells enriched from blood (not recorded which). Receptors were obtained from a human donor in a cohort exposed to, infected with or recovered from COVID-19 (not recorded which). The donor label of this sample is uncertain. CDR3s include the opening cysteine and the closing phenylalanine or tryptophan. Each record gives: V gene, CDR3 protein.

>TRBV2
CASREQGEAGNTIYF
>TRBV29-1
CSVPDSLNTEAFF
>TRBV9
CASSVDPPGVTGNTIYF
>TRBV3-1/TRBV3-2
CASSHRLAGGQDTQYF
>TRBV19
CASKIGGQPQHF
>TRBV9
CASSFAGVDKTQYF
>TRBV5-1
CASSSGQGASEAFF
>TRBV7-2
CASSPRSAGTSGNEQFF
>TRBV5-4
CASSLDRGLVGEKLFF
>TRBV7-9
CASSLATPGNSPLHF
>TRBV21-1
CASSNCRTGSNQPQHF
>TRBV7-9
CASSLGRYAEAFF
>TRBV18
CASSRTGVDATEAFF
>TRBV4-1
CASSQAQSYGYTF
>TRBV21-1
CASSTPLRARGYTF
>TRBV9
CASSVDRDLGGYTF
>TRBV21-1
CASSKFGLNSGANVLTF
>TRBV3-1/TRBV3-2
CASSQGTDPINQPQHF
>TRBV30
CAWSPWTGGGGYTF
>TRBV7-6
CASSLQLPTDTQYF
>TRBV7-9
CASSSTPRTSTYEQYF
>TRBV9
CASSVAAAYGYTF
>TRBV7-8
CASSFDRATEAFF
>TRBV7-2
CASSSQGNTEAFF
>TRBV4-1
CASSNGQGPYEQYF
>TRBV9
CASSVAGGLSEQFF
>TRBV14
CASSQLDRVNTEAFF
>TRBV10-3
CAISESRGSTDGYTF
>TRBV7-3
CASSSQGGTEAFF
>TRBV5-1
CASSLSGGAYGYTF
>TRBV19
CASSFFLGQGHQPQHF
>TRBV19
CASSYGQGTYEQYF
>TRBV5-5
CASSTAPTGYTEAFF
>TRBV3-1/TRBV3-2
CASSGWRGGQITDTQYF
>TRBV5-1
CASSALQGMNTEAFF
>TRBV5-4
CASSLASRGTDTQYF
>TRBV14
CARLGSTDTQYF
>TRBV4-3
CASSPGTGGFGEAFF
>TRBV7-3
CASSPWSREETYNEQFF
>TRBV19
CASSNRDVAYGYTF
>TRBV24-1
CATNRGRNGMNTEAFF
>TRBV30
CAWSPDRGGQPQHF
>TRBV6-5
CASSYQGQGRTEAFF
>TRBV18
CASSPAGQGAIFF
>TRBV30
CAWRNAGGFQETQYF
>TRBV20-1
CSASGYRGSTNYGYTF
>TRBV10-3
CAISESNSPIFGYTF
>TRBV11-2
CASSLLSRTGRLRETQYF
>TRBV3-1/TRBV3-2
CASSQVNSFMNTEAFF
>TRBV3-1/TRBV3-2
CASSQKGRGAQYF
>TRBV4-1
CASSQRGTGWVAKNIQYF
>TRBV27
CASSSGTGRGNNQPQHF
>TRBV7-9
CASSLEGGYTF
>TRBV4-1
CASSQGATDTIYF
>TRBV5-6
CASSLESEDSNQPQHF
>TRBV5-1
CASSWGGSTDTQYF
>TRBV20-1
CSASGLADYGYTF
>TRBV4-1
CASSHPQGAVTEAFF